This paragraph covers one T cell receptor (beta chain) sequence. A J-beta primer mix and a sample-barcoded 5' primer were used in a second PCR of roughly 6 to 11 cycles. MiXCR, applied by TCRdb to the 5' RACE reads, yields one record per CDR3 protein. The data contain 1.5 million to 2 million distinct CDR3 sequences, 28% of them singletons. V was pared by 7 bases and J by 6 bases, with 20 bases between. The CDR3 extends over 15 amino acids. Germline V gives CDR1 SEHNR, CDR2 FQNEAQ (reference sequence). The sample originates from a study of blood T cells in healthy people across ages. Sequencing input: blood. The source is a woman aged 30 to 39 in good health. The chain uses TRBV7-9 and TRBJ2-3; D is perhaps TRBD2 (5 bases). CDR3 nucleotide sequence: TGTGCCAGCAACTTCCCGGGAACCGTCACCGATACGCAGTATTTT. It translates to CASNFPGTVTDTQYF.